This passage covers 26 T cell receptor beta chains from one sample sequenced in a study of radiation and T cells in renal cell carcinoma. Time point in this sample: baseline pretreatment blood. The treatment was: 15 Gy SBRT to primary tumor, nephrectomy 4 weeks later. Profiled with immunoSEQ multiplex PCR; TCRdb holds only in-frame clones, not every one. In the table there are some 120,000 clones, approximately 78% of which are singletons. The sample here was blood, taken from a patient whose treatment included radiotherapy and nephrectomy. These receptor sequences come from a woman aged 60 to 75 with renal cell carcinoma.

This clone turned up a few times. The CDR3 is CAISESPRGTEAFF. Here the CDR3 DNA reads TGTGCCATCAGTGAGTCTCCCCGAGGCACTGAAGCTTTCTTT. This sequence joins TRBV10-3 and TRBJ1-1; D unresolved. The CDR3 is made up of 14 amino acids. Per the germline V gene, CDR1 is ENHRY and CDR2 is SYGVKD. Trimming removed 0 bases from V and 4 bases from J, with 9 bases in between.

The CDR3 DNA sequence: TGTGCCAGCAGTTACGGGGAGACCCAGTACTTC. It translates to CASSYGETQYF. J is TRBJ2-5 and V is TRBV6-5, with D unclear. This CDR3 has 11 residues. Trimming took 2 bases from V and 5 from J, leaving 3 bases between them. Germline CDR1 and CDR2: MNHEY and SVGAGI.

This sequence joins TRBV7-2 and TRBJ1-2; 8 bases fit TRBD1. The V and J ends lost 5 bases and 3 bases, in that order; junction bases with no gene match: 8. Germline values: CDR1 SGHTA, CDR2 FQGNSA. This CDR3 has 15 amino acids. CDR3 residues: CASSVDRGGHYGYTF. The CDR3 DNA follows: TGTGCCAGCAGCGTAGACAGGGGCGGCCACTATGGCTACACCTTC.

The chain combines TRBV7-3 with TRBJ1-2, with unresolved D. V dropped 6 bases and J dropped 7 bases, with 12 bases sitting between them. The CDR3 has 12 amino acids. Germline V gene data show CDR1 as SGHTA and CDR2 as FQGTGA. The CDR3 DNA follows: TGTGCCAGCAGTGGATTGGGTTCTGGCTACACCTTC. Translating gives CASSGLGSGYTF.

As for this clone: Other DNA sequences in the same sample also yield this CDR3. The chain uses TRBV9 and TRBJ1-1; the D is unclear. This CDR3 has 13 residues. CDR1 is SGDLS and CDR2 is YYNGEE in the germline V gene. Trimming took off 0 bases at V and 2 bases at J, with 5 bases between the two ends. The CDR3 DNA reads as TGTGCCAGCAGCGTAGGTCCTAACACTGAAGCTTTCTTT. It codes for CASSVGPNTEAFF.

The J gene is TRBJ2-7, the V gene TRBV10-3; D is unresolved. The ends were cut back, 6 bases at V and 2 bases at J, with 11 bases in the middle. The CDR3 is made up of 13 amino acids. Germline CDR1 reads ENHRY; CDR2 reads SYGVKD. The CDR3 region has the DNA TGTGCCATCAGGGCATCCCCCCCCTACGAGCAGTACTTC. Its protein product is CAIRASPPYEQYF.

The chain joins TRBV5-1 to TRBJ2-1; a weak D match, TRBD1 (6 bases). Trimming took 0 bases from V and 5 from J, leaving 12 bases between them. Germline V gene data show CDR1 as SGHRS and CDR2 as YFSETQ. CDR3 length: 15 residues. The CDR3 nucleotides read TGCGCCAGCAGCTTGGGTCCAGGGGATAACAATGAGCAGTTCTTC. It specifies CASSLGPGDNNEQFF.

This clone was recorded only once. The rearrangement joins TRBV5-1 to TRBJ2-5; TRBD2 matches 8 bases. This CDR3 comprises 14 residues. The junction had 2 bases not matched to a gene; V was cut back by 0 bases and J by 4 bases. The germline CDR1 and CDR2 sequences are SGHRS and YFSETQ. The CDR3 here is CASSLGGGTETQYF. DNA of the CDR3: TGCGCCAGCAGCTTGGGCGGGGGGACAGAGACCCAGTACTTC.

The J gene is TRBJ1-1, the V gene TRBV7-2; possibly TRBD1 for D (6 bases). Germline V gives CDR1 SGHTA, CDR2 FQGNSA. CDR3 length: 15 amino acids. V lost 1 base and J lost 1, with 10 bases in between. The CDR3 loop reads CASSLESTGNTEAFF. Written as DNA, the CDR3 is TGTGCCAGCAGCTTAGAGTCGACAGGGAACACTGAAGCTTTCTTT.

The CDR3 DNA is TGTGCCAGCAGCTTTGGGGGAGGGGTGGAAGAGACCCAGTACTTC. As protein: CASSFGGGVEETQYF. The chain recombines TRBV11-1 with TRBJ2-5, with TRBD2 matching over 7 bases. Per the germline V gene, CDR1 is SGHAT and CDR2 is FQDESV (reference sequence). The CDR3 totals 15 residues. V lost 3 bases, J lost 3 bases, and 7 bases stayed unmatched. The whole variable domain, remainder taken from reference TRBV11-1 and TRBJ2-5, is EAEVAQSPRYKITEKSQAVAFWCDPISGHATLYWYRQILGQGPELLVQFQDESVVDDSQLPKDRFSAERLKGVDSTLKIQPAELGDSAMYLCASSFGGGVEETQYFGPGTRLLVL.

The chain is built from TRBV29-1 and TRBJ1-1, with D possibly being TRBD1 (6 bases). The CDR3 sequence is 12 residues long. Trimming shortened V by 0 bases and J by 10 bases, and 12 bases separated the two germline ends. CDR1 SQVTM and CDR2 ANQGSEA come from the germline V gene. The CDR3 DNA is TGCAGCGTTGAAGATCAGGCAGGGGTAGCTTTCTTT. Its translation: CSVEDQAGVAFF.

This rearrangement joins TRBV6-6 to TRBJ2-1; TRBD2 is a possible D gene (6 bases). CDR1 and CDR2 from the germline V gene are MNHNY and SVGAGI (reference sequence). CDR3 size: 12 residues. V lost 2 bases and J 7 bases, leaving 6 bases between the germline ends. This CDR3 reads CASSYLANEQFF. In DNA, the CDR3 is TGTGCCAGCAGTTACCTAGCGAATGAGCAGTTCTTC.

The rearrangement uses TRBV6-5 and TRBJ1-5; weak D call: TRBD1 (6 bases). CDR1 is MNHEY and CDR2 is SVGAGI in the germline V gene. V dropped 2 bases and J dropped 7 bases, with 9 bases sitting between them. This CDR3 has 13 amino acids. The CDR3 loop is CASSYDRFQPQHF. CDR3 nucleotide sequence: TGTGCCAGCAGTTACGACAGGTTCCAGCCCCAGCATTTT.

This chain connects TRBV2 to TRBJ1-1; D unresolved. V lost 8 bases, J lost 2 bases, and 15 bases lay in between. CDR3 length: 14 amino acids. Germline V gene sequence: CDR1 SNHLY, CDR2 FYNNEI. CDR3 loop: CASYSPTLNTEAFF. The DNA for the CDR3 is TGTGCCAGCTACTCACCAACCCTTAACACTGAAGCTTTCTTT.

This clone was seen ten or more times. This chain connects TRBV5-1 to TRBJ1-2, with TRBD1 identical over 9 bases. The J segment lost 6 bases and the V segment lost 0 bases, leaving 3 bases of the junction unmatched. This CDR3 has 14 amino acids. Germline CDR1 is SGHRS and CDR2 is YFSETQ. The chain's CDR3 is CASSLEQGAHGYTF. The DNA for the CDR3 is TGCGCCAGCAGCTTGGAACAGGGGGCGCATGGCTACACCTTC.

This clone has just a few counts. The chain links TRBV18 to TRBJ2-7, with 8 bases that match TRBD1. This CDR3 spans 14 amino acids. V shed 4 bases, J shed 4 bases, and the junction held 6 bases outside the gene matches. The germline V gene encodes CDR1 KGHSH and CDR2 LQKENI. The CDR3 sequence is CASSLDRGSYEQYF. The CDR3 DNA sequence: TGTGCCAGCTCACTAGACAGGGGATCATACGAGCAGTACTTC.

This rearrangement joins TRBV7-2 to TRBJ1-5, with TRBD1 identical over 7 bases. CDR3 length: 17 residues. Trimming removed 3 bases from V and 4 bases from J; junction bases left unmatched: 12. Germline V gene sequence: CDR1 SGHTA, CDR2 FQGNSA. The CDR3 sequence is CASSLVIDRAGNQPQHF. CDR3 coding DNA: TGTGCCAGCAGCTTGGTGATTGACAGGGCTGGGAATCAGCCCCAGCATTTT.

The chain is built from TRBV27 and TRBJ1-2, with a weak D call TRBD1 (5 bases). Trimming took off 5 bases at V and 4 bases at J, with 14 bases between the two ends. Germline V CDR1 and CDR2: MNHEY, SMNVEV (reference sequence). The CDR3 length is 14 residues. The CDR3 here is CASSLGALSYGYTF. CDR3 DNA sequence: TGTGCCAGCAGTCTCGGGGCACTTTCCTATGGCTACACCTTC.

V usage is TRBV5-4 and J usage is TRBJ2-1; 8 bases are a match to TRBD1. The ends lost 0 bases at V and 6 bases at J; junction bases unmatched: 8. The CDR3 runs 16 residues. CDR1 is SGHNT, CDR2 YYREEE, per germline (reference sequence). In nucleotides, the CDR3 is TGTGCCAGCAGCTTGGGAGGGCGAGACAGGGGCAATGAGCAGTTCTTC. Protein product: CASSLGGRDRGNEQFF.

A single count supports this clone. The chain is built from TRBV6-1 and TRBJ1-5; D is ambiguous. V was shortened by 5 bases and J by 0 bases, with 8 bases between the two germline ends. CDR1 is MNHNS and CDR2 is SASEGT in the germline V gene. This CDR3 has 14 residues. For the CDR3, the DNA is TGTGCCAGCAGTTTTACAGTTAGCAATCAGCCCCAGCATTTT. Translation gives CASSFTVSNQPQHF.

The CDR3 reads CASSLVTGLESRGEKLFF. The CDR3 region has the DNA TGTGCCAGCAGCTTAGTTACGGGACTCGAGTCTCGGGGTGAAAAACTGTTTTTT. The chain couples TRBV7-9 to TRBJ1-4; D is perhaps TRBD1 (5 bases). Trimming left V 1 base short and J 7 bases short, with 22 bases between. There are 18 residues in the CDR3. Germline CDR1 SEHNR, CDR2 FQNEAQ (reference sequence).

The chain links TRBV7-9 to TRBJ2-5; D is possibly TRBD1 (6 bases). Looked up from germline, CDR1 is SEHNR and CDR2 is FQNEAQ (reference sequence). The CDR3 covers 14 residues. Trimming took 1 base from V and 1 from J, leaving 7 bases between them. The CDR3 DNA reads TGTGCCAGCAGCTTAGTACAGGGCCAAGAGACCCAGTACTTC. Its translation is CASSLVQGQETQYF.

J is TRBJ2-7 and V is TRBV6-5; D uncertain. The CDR3 is 11 residues long. Trimming took off 6 bases at V and 6 bases at J, with 9 bases between the two ends. Germline CDR1 is MNHEY and CDR2 is SVGAGI. CDR3 in amino acids: CASRNRFEQYF. In nucleotides, the CDR3 is TGTGCCAGCAGAAACAGATTCGAGCAGTACTTC.

The chain carries TRBV4-1 and TRBJ1-5; D gene uncertain. Germline CDR1 is MGHRA and CDR2 is YSYEKL. Trimming removed 1 base at V and 6 bases at J, with 10 bases between. The CDR3 runs 14 residues. CDR3 bases: TGCGCCAGCAGCCAAGTTCTCGTCTCTCAGCCCCAGCATTTT. This gives the protein CASSQVLVSQPQHF.

This chain connects TRBV2 to TRBJ2-7, with D perhaps TRBD1 (5 bases). Germline CDR1 reads SNHLY; CDR2 reads FYNNEI. The CDR3 loop spans 13 amino acids. V shed 8 bases and J shed 5 bases, with 16 bases lying between them. CDR3 sequence reads: CASYSRVSNEQYF. The CDR3 bases are TGTGCCAGCTATTCCAGGGTGAGCAACGAGCAGTACTTC.

This chain joins TRBV2 and TRBJ1-4; D is ambiguous. Germline CDR1 is SNHLY and CDR2 is FYNNEI. Trimming stripped 8 bases from V and 2 bases from J, with 6 bases between. The CDR3 is 12 residues long. In nucleotides, the CDR3 is TGTGCCAGCGAACAGACTAATGAAAAACTGTTTTTT. This encodes CASEQTNEKLFF.